The 32 T cell receptor beta chains below were found in one sample sequenced in a study of response to subunit inactivated influenza vaccine. TCRdb ran MiXCR on the RT-PCR reads and lists one entry per CDR3 protein. The sample includes about 190,000 distinct CDR3 sequences, 13% to 15% of them seen just once. The material was CD8+ T cells sorted from PBMCs, obtained about 5 days after vaccination. Receptors were obtained from a man aged 45-65 years who received an inactivated influenza vaccine.

This clonotype was picked up a small number of times. The V gene is TRBV10-3, the J gene TRBJ2-1; TRBD2 aligns across 16 bases. CDR1 is ENHRY, CDR2 SYGVKD, per germline. The CDR3 has 14 amino acids. Trimming at V came to 4 bases and at J to 12 bases, leaving 3 bases not matched to a gene. The CDR3 sequence is CAISVGTSGGGQFF. CDR3 bases: TGTGCCATCAGTGTCGGGACTAGCGGGGGGGGGCAGTTCTTC.

The V and J genes are TRBV4-2 and TRBJ1-5, with D possibly being TRBD1 (6 bases). The germline V gene encodes CDR1 LGHNA and CDR2 YNFKEQ. Trimming took off 0 bases at V and 4 bases at J, with 10 bases between the two ends. The CDR3 has 15 residues. The DNA of the CDR3 is TGTGCCAGCAGCCAAGAACAGGGAGCAAATCAGCCCCAGCATTTT. Translation: CASSQEQGANQPQHF.

The chain employs TRBV6-5 and TRBJ1-1; 9 bases fit TRBD1. CDR3 length: 16 amino acids. Germline CDR1 reads MNHEY; CDR2 reads SVGAGI. J was trimmed by 1 base and V by 1 base; bases with no gene match: 4. The DNA of the CDR3 is TGTGCCAGCAGTTACTGGACAGGGGAAAAGAACACTGAAGCTTTCTTT. This encodes CASSYWTGEKNTEAFF.

The chain is built from TRBV28 and TRBJ1-4; the D is unclear. V lost 4 bases to trimming and J lost 7 bases, with 19 bases between them. In germline, CDR1 is MDHEN, CDR2 SYDVKM. The CDR3 sequence is 16 residues long. The CDR3, as DNA: TGTGCCAGCAGTTCTTTAAACATGAGGCTTGGTGAAAAACTGTTTTTT. Translating it yields CASSSLNMRLGEKLFF.

This clonotype has a handful of counts. The V call is TRBV18, the J call TRBJ2-3; 7 bases are shared with TRBD2. V was clipped by 3 bases and J by 6 bases; unmatched bases: 12. This CDR3 has 16 residues. Germline assignment: CDR1 KGHSH and CDR2 LQKENI. This chain's CDR3 is CASSPPTSLGRDTQYF. The CDR3 DNA reads TGTGCCAGCTCACCCCCGACTAGCTTGGGGAGGGATACGCAGTATTTT.

The J gene is TRBJ2-7, the V gene TRBV5-1; 8 positions match TRBD1. Germline loops: CDR1 SGHRS, CDR2 YFSETQ. The CDR3 sequence is 15 residues long. Trimming cost V 1 base and J 2 bases; bases outside gene matches: 5. In nucleotides, the CDR3 is TGCGCCAGCAGCTTGCGACAGGGGTTCGCCTACGAGCAGTACTTC. Amino acid sequence: CASSLRQGFAYEQYF.

This clonotype showed up many times. The chain couples TRBV6-2 or TRBV6-3 to TRBJ2-1; TRBD2 might be the D (7 bases). Trimming shortened V by 5 bases and J by 6 bases, and 11 bases separated the two germline ends. The germline CDR1 and CDR2 sequences are MNHEY and SVGEGT. The CDR3 contains 13 residues. The CDR3 spells CASSLGGLNEQFF. For the CDR3, the DNA is TGTGCCAGCAGTCTCGGGGGGCTCAATGAGCAGTTCTTC.

This clonotype was counted a few times. The V and J genes are TRBV28 and TRBJ1-2, with a tentative D call TRBD1 (5 bases). Trimming stripped 0 bases from V and 6 bases from J, with 17 bases between. Germline CDR1 reads MDHEN; CDR2 reads SYDVKM. The CDR3 runs to 16 residues. The DNA for the CDR3 is TGTGCCAGCAGTTTATGGGCCTTGGGAGGGACGGATGGCTACACCTTC. Translated: CASSLWALGGTDGYTF.

This clonotype was observed a few times. The chain employs TRBV5-6 and TRBJ2-7, with D hard to call. The CDR3 is 13 amino acids. Germline V gene sequence: CDR1 SGHDT, CDR2 YYEEEE. Trimming stripped 4 bases from V and 1 base from J, with 9 bases between. This CDR3 reads CASSKGNSYEQYF. The CDR3 DNA reads TGTGCCAGCAGCAAGGGAAATTCCTACGAGCAGTACTTC.

This rearrangement joins TRBV7-9 to TRBJ2-7; no definite D call. From germline, CDR1 is SEHNR and CDR2 FQNEAQ (reference sequence). V was clipped by 2 bases and J by 0 bases, with 14 bases between them. This CDR3 spans 16 amino acids. The CDR3 spells CASSLSLAENSYEQYF. CDR3 sequence (DNA): TGTGCCAGCAGCTTAAGCCTTGCAGAAAACTCCTACGAGCAGTACTTC.

This clonotype was detected only a few times. The V and J genes are TRBV18 and TRBJ2-1; D may correspond to TRBD1 or TRBD2 (5 bases each). The CDR3 has 14 amino acids. CDR1 is KGHSH, CDR2 LQKENI, per germline. V was trimmed by 5 bases and J by 8 bases, leaving 16 bases between them. In DNA form, the CDR3 reads TGTGCCAGCTCATCGGGACCGCTTTTCGATGAGCAGTTCTTC. Translating it yields CASSSGPLFDEQFF.

The chain joins TRBV27 to TRBJ2-3; a weak D match, TRBD1 (5 bases). The V end was cut by 3 bases, the J end by 2 bases, with 12 bases between. CDR1 MNHEY and CDR2 SMNVEV come from the germline V gene (reference sequence). This CDR3 is built from 15 residues. Here the CDR3 reads CASSFAGSTTDTQYF. The CDR3 DNA sequence: TGTGCCAGCAGTTTTGCAGGGTCCACCACAGATACGCAGTATTTT.

This clonotype was seen a handful of times. V gene TRBV20-1 combines with J gene TRBJ2-1; TRBD1 or TRBD2 may be the D gene (5 bases each). The CDR3 length is 11 residues. Trimming took 2 bases from V and 9 from J, leaving 8 bases between them. Germline-derived CDR1 and CDR2 are DFQATT and SNEGSKA (reference sequence). The CDR3 spells CSARQGAEQFF. As DNA, the CDR3 is TGCAGTGCTAGACAGGGAGCTGAGCAGTTCTTC.

This clonotype was seen only a few times. The V call is TRBV5-1, the J call TRBJ2-1; weak D call: TRBD2 (5 bases). V gave up 6 bases and J gave up 7 bases, with 11 bases separating them. The CDR3 spans 12 residues. CDR1 is SGHRS, CDR2 YFSETQ, per germline. The CDR3 nucleotides read TGCGCCAGCAAACTAGGGTCTAATGAGCAGTTCTTC. Translation gives CASKLGSNEQFF.

This clonotype has only a few counts. The chain has TRBV20-1 and TRBJ2-1, with D possibly TRBD2 on 6 matching bases. This CDR3 has 12 amino acids. Trimming pared 4 bases from V and 7 bases from J, leaving 11 bases between. Germline CDR1 DFQATT, CDR2 SNEGSKA (reference sequence). Here the CDR3 reads CSATQEGNEQFF. CDR3 in DNA: TGCAGTGCTACCCAGGAGGGGAATGAGCAGTTCTTC.

This chain joins TRBV29-1 and TRBJ2-2; 7 nucleotides align to TRBD2. Germline CDR1 reads SQVTM; CDR2 reads ANQGSEA. The J segment lost 8 bases and the V segment lost 0 bases, leaving 12 bases of the junction unmatched. This CDR3 comprises 16 residues. This CDR3 is CSVEDGDSGSSGELFF. In DNA form, the CDR3 reads TGCAGCGTTGAAGATGGAGATAGCGGGTCCAGTGGGGAGCTGTTTTTT.

The chain carries TRBV27 and TRBJ2-3; 13 bases map to TRBD2. Germline assignment: CDR1 MNHEY and CDR2 SMNVEV (reference sequence). This CDR3 contains 18 residues. Losses at the gene ends were 5 bases for V and 4 bases for J; bases not matched to a gene: 12. CDR3 sequence reads: CASSLQGLAGVIPDTQYF. As DNA, the CDR3 is TGTGCCAGCAGTCTCCAAGGACTAGCGGGAGTGATCCCAGATACGCAGTATTTT.

V gene TRBV7-9 combines with J gene TRBJ2-1; 8 bases match TRBD1. V shed 2 bases and J 10 bases; nucleotides not matched to a gene: 13. This CDR3 comprises 16 residues. Per the germline V gene, CDR1 is SEHNR and CDR2 is FQNEAQ (reference sequence). This chain's CDR3 is CASSLPWGQGAGEQFF. In DNA form, the CDR3 reads TGTGCCAGCAGCTTACCCTGGGGGCAGGGGGCAGGCGAGCAGTTCTTC.

This chain links TRBV5-1 with TRBJ2-5; 9 bases are a match to TRBD1. Per germline, CDR1 SGHRS and CDR2 YFSETQ. After removal of 0 bases from V and 0 bases from J, the junction contained 3 bases not matched to a gene. This CDR3 spans 16 amino acids. CDR3: CASSLGGQGYQETQYF. The CDR3 nucleotides are TGCGCCAGCAGCTTGGGAGGACAGGGGTACCAAGAGACCCAGTACTTC. The complete variable domain, with remaining parts taken from reference TRBV5-1 and TRBJ2-5, reads KAGVTQTPRYLIKTRGQQVTLSCSPISGHRSVSWYQQTPGQGLQFLFEYFSETQRNKGNFPGRFSGRQFSNSRSEMNVSTLELGDSALYLCASSLGGQGYQETQYFGPGTRLLVL.

The gene calls are TRBV12-3 or TRBV12-4 and TRBJ2-1, with 7 bases matching TRBD1. CDR3 size: 15 residues. V shed 7 bases and J 2 bases; nucleotides not matched to a gene: 8. The CDR3: CASTSDRSAYNEQFF. For the CDR3, the DNA is TGTGCCAGCACCTCGGACAGGAGCGCCTACAATGAGCAGTTCTTC.

The genes are TRBV20-1 and TRBJ1-1; TRBD1 aligns across 9 bases. CDR1 and CDR2 (germline): DFQATT, SNEGSKA (reference sequence). V was clipped by 6 bases and J by 1 base; unmatched bases: 9. The CDR3 is 15 amino acids. CDR3 DNA sequence: TGCAGTGCGCGAGACAGGGGGTGGTGGAACACTGAAGCTTTCTTT. Its protein product is CSARDRGWWNTEAFF.

There are a few counts of this clonotype. The rearrangement joins TRBV5-5 to TRBJ2-7; possibly TRBD1 for D (5 bases). This CDR3 is 13 amino acids long. CDR1 is SGHKS and CDR2 is YYEKEE in the germline V gene (reference sequence). Trimming left V 4 bases short and J 0 bases short, with 8 bases between. The CDR3 coding sequence is TGTGCCAGCAGCACGACAGCCTCCTACGAGCAGTACTTC. Translation gives CASSTTASYEQYF.

In DNA form, the CDR3 reads TGCGCCAGCAGCCAAGAAGTCCAATGGGGATATGGCTACACCTTC. This sequence encodes CASSQEVQWGYGYTF. The rearrangement joins TRBV4-3 to TRBJ1-2; D unresolved. This CDR3 has 15 residues. Deletions cut 0 bases from V and 5 bases from J, with 13 bases between. Germline V gene sequence: CDR1 LGHNA, CDR2 YSLEER.

The CDR3 protein is CASSSGQHLYNEQFF. The CDR3 DNA sequence: TGTGCCAGCAGTTCGGGACAGCATCTGTACAATGAGCAGTTCTTC. This rearrangement joins TRBV6-5 to TRBJ2-1; 7 positions match TRBD1. The CDR3 spans 15 residues. Germline V gene sequence: CDR1 MNHEY, CDR2 SVGAGI. V was clipped by 4 bases and J by 4 bases; unmatched bases: 7.

This clonotype has a handful of counts. The CDR3 spells CASTEAGGLYTGELFF. CDR3 nucleotide sequence: TGTGCCAGCACCGAAGCGGGGGGTTTGTACACCGGGGAGCTGTTTTTT. This chain connects TRBV12-3 or TRBV12-4 to TRBJ2-2, with 9 bases lining up with TRBD2. The CDR3 has 16 residues. V shed 7 bases, J shed 3 bases, and the junction held 9 bases outside the gene matches.

This clonotype was counted only a few times. The chain employs TRBV12-2 and TRBJ2-7. TRBV12-2 is described as a pseudogene. CDR3 size: 18 residues. CDR3 coding DNA: TGTGCAAGTCGCTTAGGGTCGGTTGTTGGGCAAGACTCCTACGAGCAGTACTTC. Its protein is CASRLGSVVGQDSYEQYF.

This clonotype was detected ten times or more. V is TRBV25-1 and J is TRBJ1-2, with TRBD1 matching 7 bases. CDR3 length: 15 residues. Losses at the gene ends were 1 base for V and 5 bases for J; bases not matched to a gene: 7. Germline V lookup: CDR1 MGHDK, CDR2 SYGVNS. CDR3 region: CASSESGQVGYGYTF. The CDR3 nucleotides read TGTGCCAGCAGTGAATCCGGACAGGTTGGGTATGGCTACACCTTC.

This clonotype was detected only a few times. V and J are TRBV20-1 and TRBJ2-5, with 8 bases that match TRBD1. Losses at the gene ends were 3 bases for V and 1 base for J; bases not matched to a gene: 10. The germline V gene has CDR1 DFQATT and CDR2 SNEGSKA (reference sequence). The length of the CDR3 is 16 residues. The CDR3, as DNA: TGCAGTGCTAGCGTACTGGGACAGGTCACCCAAGAGACCCAGTACTTC. As protein: CSASVLGQVTQETQYF.

This sequence joins TRBV5-4 and TRBJ2-3, with TRBD2 identical over 9 bases. The CDR3 sequence is 16 residues long. The V and J ends lost 6 bases and 6 bases, in that order; junction bases with no gene match: 14. Germline loops: CDR1 SGHNT, CDR2 YYREEE (reference sequence). The CDR3 is CASIGDIAGERDTQYF. The DNA of the CDR3 is TGTGCCAGCATCGGAGACATAGCGGGAGAAAGGGATACGCAGTATTTT.

This clonotype has a handful of counts. V is TRBV11-2 and J is TRBJ1-2, with D tentatively TRBD1 (5 bases). V lost 7 bases and J 4 bases, leaving 16 bases between the germline ends. The CDR3 sequence is 14 residues long. Germline CDR1 SGHAT, CDR2 FQNNGV. The CDR3 loop is CASNNGGAGYGYTF. CDR3 coding DNA: TGTGCCAGCAATAACGGGGGAGCCGGCTATGGCTACACCTTC.

Only a few counts were recorded for this clonotype. The chain employs TRBV4-3 and TRBJ2-3; D remains ambiguous. V was clipped by 5 bases and J by 0 bases, with 9 bases between them. CDR3 length: 14 residues. Germline CDR1 reads LGHNA; CDR2 reads YSLEER. CDR3 in DNA: TGCGCCAGCAGCTCCTTGGGAAGCACAGATACGCAGTATTTT. It is translated as CASSSLGSTDTQYF.

This clonotype was found many times. The chain uses TRBV20-1 and TRBJ1-1, with a possible D match to TRBD1 (6 bases). The CDR3 spans 11 residues. CDR1 is DFQATT and CDR2 is SNEGSKA in the germline V gene (reference sequence). The V and J ends lost 6 bases and 4 bases respectively, with 9 bases between them. The CDR3 bases are TGCAGTGCACGGACAGTCACTGAAGCTTTCTTT. Its translation is CSARTVTEAFF.